This paragraph covers one T cell receptor beta chain sequence. The target antigen is unknown. This sample is drawn from a study of CD8+ T cells in alopecia areata. Whole-study context: The duration of tofacitinib was 6 to 18 months, with 6 months off drug afterward.

Overall study results and limits: Sequence data from scalp samples additionally include resident alphabeta T cells of normal skin. Both scalp clonality and the expanded CD8+ clones among the top 100 showed a significant decrease with tofacitinib.

Following extraction, RNA underwent reverse transcription to cDNA, which served as the sequencing template. Repertoires were generated with immunoSEQ multiplex PCR, while TCRdb's copy carries only in-frame clones and drops some. This sample has under 200,000 clones, with roughly two thirds found just once. The CDR3 contains 14 residues. Germline V gene lookup returns CDR1 SGDLS and CDR2 YYNGEE. Trimming pared 0 bases from V and 6 bases from J, leaving 11 bases between. As to treatment: oral pan-JAK inhibitor, 5-10 mg twice daily. The rearrangement links TRBV9 to TRBJ2-3; a possible D gene is TRBD1 (7 bases). The origin of this receptor is a human donor with alopecia areata. The input for sequencing was CD4+ T cells sorted from blood, taken at week 4, from a patient treated with tofacitinib. In DNA form, the CDR3 reads TGTGCCAGCAGCGTAGTCTCAGGGGGGGATACGCAGTATTTT. This translates into CASSVVSGGDTQYF.